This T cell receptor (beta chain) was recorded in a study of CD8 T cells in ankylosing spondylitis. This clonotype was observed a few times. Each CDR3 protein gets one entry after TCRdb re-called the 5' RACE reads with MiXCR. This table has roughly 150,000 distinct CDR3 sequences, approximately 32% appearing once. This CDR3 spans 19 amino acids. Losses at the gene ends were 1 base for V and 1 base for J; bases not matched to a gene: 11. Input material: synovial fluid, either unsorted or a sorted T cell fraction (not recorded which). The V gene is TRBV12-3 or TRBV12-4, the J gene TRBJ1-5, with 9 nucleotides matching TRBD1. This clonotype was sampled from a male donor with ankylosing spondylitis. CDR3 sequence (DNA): TGTGCCAGCAGTTTAGGGGCCGGGACAGGGAGCGGGAGCAATCAGCCCCAGCATTTT. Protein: CASSLGAGTGSGSNQPQHF.